The present T cell receptor (beta chain) was sequenced within a study of identical twins. Using its own MiXCR run on the 5' RACE reads, TCRdb lists one record per CDR3 protein. In the table there are about 190,000 distinct CDR3 sequences, more than 15% of which are singletons. The CDR3 runs 15 residues. V lost 5 bases, J lost 0 bases, and 10 bases lay in between. Looked up from germline, CDR1 is PRHDT and CDR2 is FYEKMQ (reference sequence). This clonotype was found a few times. The data also belong to a second study, concerning T cells expressing NK-cell markers.

Sequenced sample: CD8+ T cells sorted from blood. This sequence joins TRBV13 and TRBJ1-4; D gene uncertain. The receptor's source is a woman aged 18 to 35 in good health. The CDR3 nucleotides read TGTGCCAGCAGCCGTGAGGGAGCAACTAATGAAAAACTGTTTTTT. Residues: CASSREGATNEKLFF.